This T cell receptor beta chain was sequenced for a study of blood T cell repertoires in COVID-19. About the study: Samples taken during acute and convalescent COVID-19 were collected in the United States, Italy and Spain. Nucleic acid was either cDNA or gDNA, and it came from T cells, B-cell-depleted T cells, or PBMCs.

This clone has just one count. This CDR3 has 14 residues. CDR1 and CDR2 from the germline V gene are SGHDT and YYEEEE. The ends lost 3 bases at V and 11 bases at J; junction bases unmatched: 11. Authors' processing steps: Cell counts per sample came from amplifying reference gene primers. Profiled with immunoSEQ multiplex PCR; TCRdb holds only in-frame clones, not every one. V, J and clone size are those of that table, while D and trimming were read from the DNA. The sample shows 200,000 to 300,000 clones, about 89% of them seen only once. Sequencing was done on a sample of peripheral blood. J is TRBJ1-1 and V is TRBV5-6; TRBD1 matches 9 bases. The TCR originated in a middle-aged man who had recovered from COVID-19. CDR3 sequence reads: CASSSGTGRMYAFF. The CDR3 region has the DNA TGTGCCAGCAGCTCAGGGACAGGGCGGATGTATGCTTTCTTT.